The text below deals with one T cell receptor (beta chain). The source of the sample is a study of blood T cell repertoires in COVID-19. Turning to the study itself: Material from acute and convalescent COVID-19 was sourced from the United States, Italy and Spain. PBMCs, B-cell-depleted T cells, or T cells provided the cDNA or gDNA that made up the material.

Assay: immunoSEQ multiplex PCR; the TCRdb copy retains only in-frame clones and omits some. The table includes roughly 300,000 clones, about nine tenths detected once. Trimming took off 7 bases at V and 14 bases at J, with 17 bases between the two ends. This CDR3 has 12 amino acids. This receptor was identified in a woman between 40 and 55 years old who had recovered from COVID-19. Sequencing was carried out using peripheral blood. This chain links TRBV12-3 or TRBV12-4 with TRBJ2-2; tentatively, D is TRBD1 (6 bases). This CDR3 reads CASNPWGRRLFF. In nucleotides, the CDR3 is TGTGCCAGCAACCCTTGGGGGCGTCGACTGTTTTTT.